The 2 T cell receptor beta chains given below trace back to one sample, sequenced in a study of CD8+CD57+ T cells in acquired aplastic anemia. Profiling of TCR beta VDJ combinations and CDR3 sequences used genomic DNA as template. MiXCR, run by TCRdb on the reads, gives a single entry per CDR3 protein. The repertoire includes 350,000 to 450,000 distinct CDR3 sequences, just under 70% of them detected once, and around 4% sits in the top ten. Sample: sorted CD4+, CD8+, or CD8+CD57+ T cells (not recorded which) from PBMCs. The receptors were gathered from a human donor in good health, serving as a control.

The chain employs TRBV9 and TRBJ1-6; TRBD1 might be the D (5 bases). Trimming stripped 0 bases from V and 15 bases from J, with 19 bases between. Germline assignment: CDR1 SGDLS and CDR2 YYNGEE. The CDR3 is 15 residues long. The CDR3 loop reads CASSVEDTTSPLLHF. The CDR3 bases are TGTGCCAGCAGCGTAGAGGACACGACTTCACCCCTCCTCCACTTT. The variable domain in full, completed from reference TRBV9 and TRBJ1-6, reads DSGVTQTPKHLITATGQRVTLRCSPRSGDLSVYWYQQSLDQGLQFLIQYYNGEERAKGNILERFSAQQFPDLHSELNLSSLELGDSALYFCASSVEDTTSPLLHFGNGTRLTVT.

V usage is TRBV2 and J usage is TRBJ1-5; 9 bases align to TRBD1. The CDR3 is 15 amino acids. Per the germline V gene, CDR1 is SNHLY and CDR2 is FYNNEI. Unmatched junction bases numbered 7, after V lost 6 bases and J lost 4 bases. The chain's CDR3 is CASSADRGSNQPQHF. The DNA of the CDR3 is TGTGCCAGCAGCGCGGACAGGGGATCGAATCAGCCCCAGCATTTT.